The source of this T cell receptor (beta chain) is a study of T cells after yellow fever vaccination. Study-level information: Low-cell-number fractions underwent preparation using SMART-Seq v4 Ultra Low Input. The study, taken as a whole, reports: Contaminants from the bulk population, in the form of abundant clonotypes, could be found in FACS-sorted repertoires.

TCRdb re-called the 5' RACE reads through MiXCR, storing one row per CDR3 protein. The table has about 340,000 distinct CDR3 sequences, about 4% seen once. This clonotype appeared many times. Its antigen is not known. Per the germline V gene, CDR1 is MGHRA and CDR2 is YSYEKL. The V and J ends lost 4 bases and 2 bases respectively, with 14 bases between them. The CDR3 length is 15 residues. The TCR originated in a man aged 18 to 29 who received the YFV17D yellow fever vaccine. The starting material was PBMCs, obtained 5 days after the yellow fever booster vaccination. The chain is built from TRBV4-1 and TRBJ1-2; D ambiguous. The CDR3 here is CASSRLAGENYGYTF. CDR3 DNA: TGCGCCAGCAGCCGACTTGCAGGTGAAAACTATGGCTACACCTTC.